This TCR beta chain stems from a study of molecular identifiers for immune sequencing clone quantification. Study information: Naive CD8 RNA (about 20,000 or 100,000 cells) was divided into five aliquots, with four sequenced. General study findings and limits: The share of molecules held by clones above 20 RNA copies was over 97% in effector cells and under 1% in naive cells. Highly expanded clone sizes could be underestimated by identical TCR molecules that share a barcode.

Deletions cut 0 bases from V and 0 bases from J, with 21 bases between. Germline lookup yields CDR1 MNHEY and CDR2 SMNVEV (reference sequence). The CDR3 is 19 amino acids. Sorted inputs of roughly 20,000 to 1,000,000 cells, with 10%, 30% or 50% RNA, yielded naive CD8 libraries. On this clonotype: Its antigen is unidentified.

MiXCR, applied by TCRdb to the PCR reads, yields one record per CDR3 protein. This sample has under 350,000 distinct CDR3 sequences; over 20% occur once, and the top ten carry around 0.76%. The sequence derives from a human donor in good health. Some libraries in this study had Jurkat cell RNA spiked in. V usage is TRBV27 and J usage is TRBJ2-7, with D tentatively TRBD2 (6 bases). Input material: naive CD8+ T cells from blood, with Jurkat cell RNA spiked in. Subset defined: FACS-sorted CD8+CD4-CCR7+CD45RA+ naive T cells. The CDR3 sequence is CASSLSIRLEEGSSYEQYF. CDR3 DNA: TGTGCCAGCAGTTTATCCATCCGGCTTGAGGAGGGAAGCTCCTACGAGCAGTACTTC.